Listed below are T cell receptor beta chains from one sample, sequenced in a study of T cells in Graves' hyperthyroidism and ophthalmopathy. TCRdb reanalysed the multiplex PCR reads using MiXCR and keeps one entry per CDR3 protein. This table holds hundreds of thousands of distinct CDR3 sequences, roughly 20% found once. The sample consisted of blood. Receptors were obtained from a man aged 30-40 years with Graves' ophthalmopathy. CDR3s include the opening cysteine and the closing phenylalanine or tryptophan. The D gene is left open where the match is weak. Expanded clones get a size class; other rows say once, few or many, or leave the size out.

d_gene: TRBD2; v_gene: TRBV6-1; j_gene: TRBJ2-1; abundance: few; CDR3nt: TGTGCCAGCAGCCAACCGACTAGCGGGAGCAACAATGAGCAGTTCTTC; CDR3aa: CASSQPTSGSNNEQFF
d_gene: .; v_gene: TRBV30; j_gene: TRBJ2-7; abundance: many; CDR3nt: TGTGCCTTGGTATCTTTGATCTCCTACGAGCAGTACTTC; CDR3aa: CALVSLISYEQYF
d_gene: TRBD2; v_gene: TRBV18; j_gene: TRBJ2-1; abundance: few; CDR3nt: TGTGCCAGCTCACCACGTCTCGAGCGGGAATTAAGGAATGAGCAGTTCTTC; CDR3aa: CASSPRLERELRNEQFF
d_gene: TRBD2; v_gene: TRBV20-1; j_gene: TRBJ2-1; abundance: .; CDR3nt: TGCAGTGCTAGAGATATCGCGTCGGGACTAGCTAATAATGAGCAGTTCTTC; CDR3aa: CSARDIASGLANNEQFF
d_gene: .; v_gene: TRBV12-3/TRBV12-4; j_gene: TRBJ1-5; abundance: few; CDR3nt: TGTGCCAGCAGTCGGACAGCACGGGGACAGCCCCAGCATTTT; CDR3aa: CASSRTARGQPQHF
d_gene: TRBD2; v_gene: TRBV5-1; j_gene: TRBJ2-1; abundance: .; CDR3nt: TGCGCCAGCAGCTTCGAACCCCTAGCGGGAGTTGGCAATGAGCAGTTCTTC; CDR3aa: CASSFEPLAGVGNEQFF
d_gene: TRBD1; v_gene: TRBV28; j_gene: TRBJ2-7; abundance: .; CDR3nt: TGTGCCAGCACCGAGGGACAGAGCTCCTACGAGCAGTACTTC; CDR3aa: CASTEGQSSYEQYF
d_gene: TRBD2; v_gene: TRBV7-9; j_gene: TRBJ2-5; abundance: many; CDR3nt: TGTGCCAGCAGCCGCCCGGGGGGTGCGGAGACCCAGTACTTC; CDR3aa: CASSRPGGAETQYF
d_gene: TRBD2; v_gene: TRBV20-1; j_gene: TRBJ2-7; abundance: .; CDR3nt: TGCAGTGTCCTAGCGGGACTCTCCTACGAGCAGTACTTC; CDR3aa: CSVLAGLSYEQYF
d_gene: .; v_gene: TRBV18; j_gene: TRBJ2-7; abundance: .; CDR3nt: TGTGCCAGCTCACCCCCGCGGGCTGGATACGAGCAGTACTTC; CDR3aa: CASSPPRAGYEQYF
d_gene: .; v_gene: TRBV28; j_gene: TRBJ1-6; abundance: many; CDR3nt: TGTGCCAGCAGCCCGTGGTCGGGGGGGCCTAATTCACCCCTCCACTTT; CDR3aa: CASSPWSGGPNSPLHF
d_gene: TRBD2; v_gene: TRBV6-6; j_gene: TRBJ2-1; abundance: few; CDR3nt: TGTGCCAGCAGTTACAGACTAGCGGGGTCCTACAATGAGCAGTTCTTC; CDR3aa: CASSYRLAGSYNEQFF
d_gene: .; v_gene: TRBV15; j_gene: TRBJ2-3; abundance: few; CDR3nt: TGTGCCACCAGGAAGGTCCGTTACACAGATACGCAGTATTTT; CDR3aa: CATRKVRYTDTQYF
d_gene: TRBD1; v_gene: TRBV4-1; j_gene: TRBJ1-5; abundance: .; CDR3nt: TGCGCCAGCAGCCCCGCGGGACAGGTCCTCAATCAGCCCCAGCATTTT; CDR3aa: CASSPAGQVLNQPQHF
d_gene: TRBD1; v_gene: TRBV6-1; j_gene: TRBJ1-2; abundance: many; CDR3nt: TGTGCCAGCAAACAGGGGGGCAACTATGGCTACACCTTC; CDR3aa: CASKQGGNYGYTF
d_gene: TRBD2; v_gene: TRBV5-1; j_gene: TRBJ2-1; abundance: few; CDR3nt: TGCGCCAGCAGAATAGCGGGAGCGGTCTACAATGAGCAGTTCTTC; CDR3aa: CASRIAGAVYNEQFF
d_gene: .; v_gene: TRBV29-1; j_gene: TRBJ1-5; abundance: many; CDR3nt: TGCAGCGCCCAGCGGGCGTTCGATCAGCCCCAGCATTTT; CDR3aa: CSAQRAFDQPQHF
d_gene: .; v_gene: TRBV11-2; j_gene: TRBJ2-1; abundance: many; CDR3nt: TGTGCCAGCAGCCCCCTTAAGGGATACTACAATGAGCAGTTCTTC; CDR3aa: CASSPLKGYYNEQFF
d_gene: TRBD2; v_gene: TRBV5-6; j_gene: TRBJ2-1; abundance: many; CDR3nt: TGTGCCAGCAGCTCTCGACTAGCGGGAGGGGAGGATGGTAATGAGCAGTTCTTC; CDR3aa: CASSSRLAGGEDGNEQFF
d_gene: TRBD2; v_gene: TRBV6-1; j_gene: TRBJ2-1; abundance: few; CDR3nt: TGTGCCAGCAGGCTTAGCGGGAGTGTCGGAAATGAGCAGTTCTTC; CDR3aa: CASRLSGSVGNEQFF
d_gene: .; v_gene: TRBV7-3; j_gene: TRBJ2-2; abundance: few; CDR3nt: TGTGCCAGCAGCTTAACGGGGGACCTCACCGGGGAGCTGTTTTTT; CDR3aa: CASSLTGDLTGELFF
d_gene: .; v_gene: TRBV9; j_gene: TRBJ2-7; abundance: few; CDR3nt: TGTGCCACCACCGGGGCCAAGGGGGAGCAGTACTTC; CDR3aa: CATTGAKGEQYF
d_gene: .; v_gene: TRBV7-8; j_gene: TRBJ2-1; abundance: .; CDR3nt: TGTGCCAGCAGCCCTATGGGGGCCCACTACAATGAGCAGTTCTTC; CDR3aa: CASSPMGAHYNEQFF
d_gene: TRBD2; v_gene: TRBV6-2/TRBV6-3; j_gene: TRBJ2-1; abundance: .; CDR3nt: TGTGCCAGCAGAGGACAGGTAGCGGGAGTGAAAGGGGGGGAGCAGTTCTTC; CDR3aa: CASRGQVAGVKGGEQFF
d_gene: .; v_gene: TRBV5-1; j_gene: TRBJ1-1; abundance: few; CDR3nt: TGCGCCAGCAGCTTGGTTGGAGGGAGGGACACTGAAGCTTTCTTT; CDR3aa: CASSLVGGRDTEAFF
d_gene: TRBD2; v_gene: TRBV6-1; j_gene: TRBJ2-1; abundance: .; CDR3nt: TGTGCCAGCAGTTCTGGGACTAGCTGGCTCAGGGACAATGAGCAGTTCTTC; CDR3aa: CASSSGTSWLRDNEQFF
d_gene: .; v_gene: TRBV11-2; j_gene: TRBJ2-1; abundance: many; CDR3nt: TGTGCCAGCAGCTTAGTAAGGCTCCCTTTGGGCAATGAGCAGTTCTTC; CDR3aa: CASSLVRLPLGNEQFF
d_gene: .; v_gene: TRBV5-1; j_gene: TRBJ1-1; abundance: .; CDR3nt: TGCGCCAGCAGGAGGGCTGAGACTGAAGCTTTCTTT; CDR3aa: CASRRAETEAFF
d_gene: .; v_gene: TRBV7-2; j_gene: TRBJ1-6; abundance: .; CDR3nt: TGTGCCAGCGTAATCAATAGTCGTTCACCCCTCCACTTT; CDR3aa: CASVINSRSPLHF
d_gene: .; v_gene: TRBV7-3; j_gene: TRBJ2-3; abundance: .; CDR3nt: TGTGCCAGCAGCCCTAGGACTATCCCGTGGGCAGATACGCAGTATTTT; CDR3aa: CASSPRTIPWADTQYF
d_gene: .; v_gene: TRBV7-6; j_gene: TRBJ2-5; abundance: many; CDR3nt: TGTGCCAGCAGCTTAGCGTCGGCAGTCCAAGAGACCCAGTACTTC; CDR3aa: CASSLASAVQETQYF
d_gene: TRBD1; v_gene: TRBV10-3; j_gene: TRBJ2-7; abundance: .; CDR3nt: TGTGCCATCAGTGACCCCGGGACAGTCTCCTACGAGCAGTACTTC; CDR3aa: CAISDPGTVSYEQYF
d_gene: .; v_gene: TRBV3-1; j_gene: TRBJ1-1; abundance: many; CDR3nt: TGTGCCAGCAGTCACGGGGGAAACACTGAAGCTTTCTTT; CDR3aa: CASSHGGNTEAFF
d_gene: .; v_gene: TRBV20-1; j_gene: TRBJ2-1; abundance: .; CDR3nt: TGCAGTGTTCCTCCCGGGTCTAGCTCCTACAATGAGCAGTTCTTC; CDR3aa: CSVPPGSSSYNEQFF
d_gene: TRBD2; v_gene: TRBV11-1; j_gene: TRBJ2-1; abundance: many; CDR3nt: TGTGCCAGCAGCTTATCTAGCGGGAGAAATGAGCAGTTCTTC; CDR3aa: CASSLSSGRNEQFF
d_gene: TRBD2; v_gene: TRBV11-2; j_gene: TRBJ2-5; abundance: .; CDR3nt: TGTGCCAGCAGCTTAGTGGTGTCAGGCGGGGGGGGGACCCAGTACTTC; CDR3aa: CASSLVVSGGGGTQYF
d_gene: .; v_gene: TRBV2; j_gene: TRBJ2-7; abundance: .; CDR3nt: TGTGCCAGCAGCGGACAGTTCGACGAGCAGTACTTC; CDR3aa: CASSGQFDEQYF
d_gene: .; v_gene: TRBV2; j_gene: TRBJ1-1; abundance: .; CDR3nt: TGTGCCAGCAGTGGACGGGAGCTGGGCAAAGCTTTCTTT; CDR3aa: CASSGRELGKAFF
d_gene: .; v_gene: TRBV30; j_gene: TRBJ2-1; abundance: .; CDR3nt: TGTGCCTGGATCCCCTTTTACGGCAGGGAGCAGTTCTTC; CDR3aa: CAWIPFYGREQFF
d_gene: .; v_gene: TRBV10-3; j_gene: TRBJ2-1; abundance: .; CDR3nt: TGTGCCATCAGTGAGTCCGGGGGCTCCTACAATGAGCAGTTCTTC; CDR3aa: CAISESGGSYNEQFF
d_gene: TRBD1; v_gene: TRBV6-4; j_gene: TRBJ2-3; abundance: .; CDR3nt: TGTGCCAGCAGTGAGGGACAGGGGGCAGATACGCAGTATTTT; CDR3aa: CASSEGQGADTQYF
d_gene: TRBD2; v_gene: TRBV29-1; j_gene: TRBJ2-1; abundance: many; CDR3nt: TGCAGCGTTGAAGACCCTAGCGGAGACTACAATGAGCAGTTCTTC; CDR3aa: CSVEDPSGDYNEQFF
d_gene: .; v_gene: TRBV15; j_gene: TRBJ1-5; abundance: .; CDR3nt: TGTGCCACCAGCAGAGCAGGGTCAGCTAATCAGCCCCAGCATTTT; CDR3aa: CATSRAGSANQPQHF
d_gene: TRBD2; v_gene: TRBV11-1; j_gene: TRBJ2-3; abundance: many; CDR3nt: TGTGCCAGCAGGACCGGGACTACCACCACAGATACGCAGTATTTT; CDR3aa: CASRTGTTTTDTQYF
d_gene: TRBD2; v_gene: TRBV7-9; j_gene: TRBJ2-1; abundance: .; CDR3nt: TGTGCCAGCAGCTTACACACTAGCGGGACTGGGGAGCAGTTCTTC; CDR3aa: CASSLHTSGTGEQFF
d_gene: .; v_gene: TRBV18; j_gene: TRBJ1-1; abundance: .; CDR3nt: TGTGCCAGCTCACCACAGTCAGGGTCCACTGAAGCTTTCTTT; CDR3aa: CASSPQSGSTEAFF
d_gene: TRBD2; v_gene: TRBV18; j_gene: TRBJ2-7; abundance: few; CDR3nt: TGTGCCAGCTCCCGAGGACTAGCGGGAGAGGGCGAGCAGTACTTC; CDR3aa: CASSRGLAGEGEQYF
d_gene: TRBD1; v_gene: TRBV11-3; j_gene: TRBJ2-5; abundance: few; CDR3nt: TGTGCCAGCAGCCCCCGGGACAGCCAAGAGACCCAGTACTTC; CDR3aa: CASSPRDSQETQYF
d_gene: .; v_gene: TRBV7-7; j_gene: TRBJ2-2; abundance: .; CDR3nt: TGTGCTAGCAGCTTAGCCCCCACGACAGTCACCGGGGAGCTGTTTTTT; CDR3aa: CASSLAPTTVTGELFF
d_gene: TRBD2; v_gene: TRBV2; j_gene: TRBJ2-4; abundance: few; CDR3nt: TGTGCCAGCAGTATGGGACTAGCGAAATGGGGTAACAAAAACATTCAGTACTTC; CDR3aa: CASSMGLAKWGNKNIQYF
d_gene: .; v_gene: TRBV27; j_gene: TRBJ2-7; abundance: .; CDR3nt: TGTGCCAGCAGTTTAAATCCGGGCCCATCCGTCGAGCAGTACTTC; CDR3aa: CASSLNPGPSVEQYF
d_gene: .; v_gene: TRBV9; j_gene: TRBJ2-1; abundance: .; CDR3nt: TGTGCCAGCAGCGTAGGAGGGGGAGGGGAGACGGAGCAGTTCTTC; CDR3aa: CASSVGGGGETEQFF
d_gene: .; v_gene: TRBV7-9; j_gene: TRBJ2-1; abundance: few; CDR3nt: TGTGCCAGCAGTCAGACCCTAGGGGGGCCCTACAATGAGCAGTTCTTC; CDR3aa: CASSQTLGGPYNEQFF
d_gene: .; v_gene: TRBV3-1; j_gene: TRBJ1-6; abundance: .; CDR3nt: TGTGCCAGCCAGGAGGCTTCTTATAATTCACCCCTCCACTTT; CDR3aa: CASQEASYNSPLHF
d_gene: .; v_gene: TRBV5-1; j_gene: TRBJ2-1; abundance: many; CDR3nt: TGCGCCAGCAGCTCGGACGGTTCCTACAATGAGCAGTTCTTC; CDR3aa: CASSSDGSYNEQFF
d_gene: .; v_gene: TRBV6-1; j_gene: TRBJ1-5; abundance: many; CDR3nt: TGTGCCAGCAAAGGCTGGTCGGGGAGTGGCAATCAGCCCCAGCATTTT; CDR3aa: CASKGWSGSGNQPQHF
d_gene: TRBD1; v_gene: TRBV5-1; j_gene: TRBJ1-1; abundance: .; CDR3nt: TGCGCCAGCAGGACAGGGGGGATTAGGACTGAAGCTTTCTTT; CDR3aa: CASRTGGIRTEAFF